These T cell receptor beta chains were read from a single sample in a study of neoadjuvant anti-PD-1 for oral cavity cancer. Profiling relied on immunoSEQ multiplex PCR, and the TCRdb table lists in-frame clones only, not all of them. The data contain 8,000 or so clones, roughly 71% of them seen just once; the ten biggest clones take up 2.5% to 3%. The sample here was PBMCs, taken after nivolumab (anti-PD-1) treatment. These receptors all come from a person between 40 and 79 years old with oral cavity squamous cell carcinoma. CDR3s include the opening cysteine and the closing phenylalanine or tryptophan. Each record gives: CDR3 length, V gene, CDR3 protein.

15 TRBV2 CASSERGLAGYEQYF
14 TRBV25-1 CASSEFGQNYGYTF
16 TRBV21-1 CASSITGHLSSYEQYF
13 TRBV4-1 CASSPTGRGEAFF
17 TRBV30 CAWSPFGGKSSYNEQFF
13 TRBV29-1 CSVPEQGAQGYTF
13 TRBV5-6 CASSLLGYYEQYF
16 TRBV19 CATALGAGAIPYEQYF
15 TRBV15 CATSRLLQGQETQYF
13 TRBV6-5 CASRGQGIYGYTF
13 TRBV6-5 CASSPGDIGGYTF
13 TRBV7-8 CASSSGQPYEQYF
16 TRBV11-2 CASSLVRTGGGYGYTF
15 TRBV7-9 CASSSRGTGNEKLFF
13 TRBV7-3 CASSPPGADIQYF
13 TRBV30 CAWNRDTNEKLFF
13 TRBV19 CASSMMGSTEAFF
13 TRBV6-6 CASRDRGNYGYTF
14 TRBV6-6 CASSYVSTNTEAFF
13 TRBV11-2 CASSLGGEETQYF
14 TRBV4-3 CASSQDEGRETQYF
16 TRBV19 CASSIGRLAGTDTQYF
14 TRBV6-7 CASRRERAADTQYF
14 TRBV7-6 CASSSQGGGYGYTF
13 TRBV5-4 CASSSQENYGYTF
15 TRBV4-1 CASSEYDRGNQPQHF
14 TRBV7-8 CASRPRGRFTEAFF
13 TRBV30 CAWSTVGFYGYTF
18 TRBV10-3 CAISAARGGLASTDTQYF
14 TRBV7-3 CASSLDRGNTEAFF
14 TRBV25-1 CASSESHSNQPQHF
14 TRBV5-6 CASSLSVLQETQYF
13 TRBV9 CASSAGGGDEQFF
13 TRBV7-9 CASSFLGQAEAFF
17 TRBV10-3 CAISGKGRGALQETQYF
14 TRBV6-5 CASGTGGLNTEAFF
16 TRBV2 CASSVRDGLAKNIQYF
15 TRBV19 CASSIRRGGTDTQYF
11 TRBV19 CASVGRSEAFF
18 TRBV4-1 CASSQKLAGVPVTDTQYF
13 TRBV13 CASSLGRAYEQYF
14 TRBV6-1 CASRLADRTGELFF
14 TRBV7-3 CASKVGTGVSPLHF
14 TRBV18 CASSPGTPQETQYF
15 TRBV4-3 CASSQSGQGLGELFF
12 TRBV6-5 CASSGGYNEQFF
16 TRBV5-1 CASSLLSGQVGNTIYF
15 TRBV6-4 CASSEAGARTDTQYF
16 TRBV5-1 CASSLQGAFAGEEQYF
15 TRBV4-3 CASSRTGDAKNIQYF
14 TRBV10-3 CAITVGFSGNTIYF
15 TRBV9 CASRRGTSGTSTQYF
12 TRBV11-2 CASSQGDYGYTF